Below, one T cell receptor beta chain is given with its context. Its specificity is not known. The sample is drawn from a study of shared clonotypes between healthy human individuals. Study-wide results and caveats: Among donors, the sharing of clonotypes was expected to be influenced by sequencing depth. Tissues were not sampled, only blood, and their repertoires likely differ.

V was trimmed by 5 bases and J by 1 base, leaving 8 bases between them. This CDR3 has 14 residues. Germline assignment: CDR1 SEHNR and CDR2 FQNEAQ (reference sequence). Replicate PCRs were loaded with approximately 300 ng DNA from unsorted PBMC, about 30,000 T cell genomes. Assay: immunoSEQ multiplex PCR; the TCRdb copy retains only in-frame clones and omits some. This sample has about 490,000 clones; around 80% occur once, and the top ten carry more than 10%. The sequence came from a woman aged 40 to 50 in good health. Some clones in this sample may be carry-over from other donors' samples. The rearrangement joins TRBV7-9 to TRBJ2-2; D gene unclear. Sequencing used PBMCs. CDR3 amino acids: CASSARVNTGELFF. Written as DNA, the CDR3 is TGTGCCAGCAGCGCTCGAGTGAACACCGGGGAGCTGTTTTTT.